The 18 T cell receptor beta chains in this list originate from one sample, sequenced in a study of T cell changes during pregnancy in multiple sclerosis. Some clones are missing from TCRdb's copy, which holds only in-frame ones; the method was immunoSEQ multiplex PCR. The sample records tens of thousands of clones, just over 90% being singletons. The input for sequencing was CD8+ T cells from peripheral blood mononuclear cells, taken in the first trimester of pregnancy. Every receptor here comes from a female donor with multiple sclerosis, enrolled in a pregnancy study.

This chain joins TRBV27 and TRBJ1-1; no reliable D call. This CDR3 has 11 residues. Germline V gene lookup returns CDR1 MNHEY and CDR2 SMNVEV (reference sequence). V lost 8 bases, J lost 4 bases, and 8 bases lay in between. Here the CDR3 DNA reads TGTGCCAGCTGGGCTGGCACTGAAGCTTTCTTT. Protein sequence: CASWAGTEAFF.

The rearrangement joins TRBV6-6 to TRBJ2-1, with TRBD2 matching 11 bases. Trimming removed 6 bases from V and 3 bases from J; junction bases left unmatched: 7. This CDR3 is built from 16 residues. Germline V gene lookup returns CDR1 MNHNY and CDR2 SVGAGI (reference sequence). CDR3 coding DNA: TGTGCCAGCAGACCGATAGCGGGAGGGGTCTACAATGAGCAGTTCTTC. It translates to CASRPIAGGVYNEQFF.

The chain couples TRBV7-8 to TRBJ2-7; D call uncertain. With 5 bases removed from V and 3 bases from J, the gap between germline ends came to 17 bases. Germline V gene sequence: CDR1 SGHVS, CDR2 FQNEAQ. This CDR3 is 15 amino acids long. The CDR3 bases are TGTGCCAGCAGCACATCCGGGTCCCTAAACTACGAGCAGTACTTC. It translates to CASSTSGSLNYEQYF. The full variable domain, rest sourced from reference TRBV7-8 and TRBJ2-7, is GAGVSQSPRYKVAKRGQDVALRCDPISGHVSLFWYQQALGQGPEFLTYFQNEAQLDKSGLPSDRFFAERPEGSVSTLKIQRTQQEDSAVYLCASSTSGSLNYEQYFGPGTRLTVT.

The V gene is TRBV27, the J gene TRBJ2-5; 13 bases are shared with TRBD2. The J call may not be correct, given that the DNA end is closer to TRBJ2-7. The CDR3 is 17 amino acids. Germline V gene sequence: CDR1 MNHEY, CDR2 SMNVEV (reference sequence). CDR3 coding DNA: TGTGCCAGCAGTCCGTCGGGACTAGCGGGGAACTCCTACGAGCAGTACTTC. Translated: CASSPSGLAGNSYEQYF.

The chain joins TRBV7-9 to TRBJ2-1, with 9 bases that match TRBD2. V trimming: 5 bases; J trimming: 0 bases; junction bases outside the gene matches: 5. Per germline, CDR1 SEHNR and CDR2 FQNEAQ (reference sequence). The CDR3 length is 16 residues. CDR3 sequence (DNA): TGTGCCAGCAGCCCCATTAGCGGGAGCTCCTACAATGAGCAGTTCTTC. Translated: CASSPISGSSYNEQFF.

This clone occurred once. This chain uses TRBV6-5 with TRBJ2-1; TRBD1 is a possible D gene (7 bases). CDR1 is MNHEY, CDR2 SVGAGI, per germline. Trimming stripped 6 bases from V and 4 bases from J, with 13 bases between. This CDR3 spans 14 amino acids. CDR3 region: CASSRQGGYNEQFF. CDR3 DNA sequence: TGTGCCAGCAGCAGACAGGGAGGATACAATGAGCAGTTCTTC.

The chain couples TRBV28 to TRBJ2-5; D uncertain. This CDR3 spans 12 amino acids. V lost 5 bases to trimming and J lost 3 bases, with 7 bases between them. The germline CDR1 and CDR2 sequences are MDHEN and SYDVKM. The CDR3 DNA reads as TGTGCCAGCAGTACCTCGGAAGAGACCCAGTACTTC. This codes for CASSTSEETQYF.

This chain links TRBV4-3 with TRBJ2-1; the match to TRBD1 covers 7 bases. Germline-derived CDR1 and CDR2 are LGHNA and YSLEER. The CDR3 sequence is 14 residues long. Germline trimming cut 4 bases from V and 5 bases from J; bases unmatched to any gene: 5. CDR3: CASSLTGANNEQFF. The DNA of the CDR3 is TGCGCCAGCAGCCTAACAGGGGCAAACAATGAGCAGTTCTTC.

The CDR3 region has the DNA TGTGCCAGCAGACCGGGGGGGGGACTCAACACCGGGGAGCTGTTTTTT. It is translated as CASRPGGGLNTGELFF. This rearrangement joins TRBV7-2 to TRBJ2-2, with 8 bases that match TRBD2. Germline CDR1 SGHTA, CDR2 FQGNSA. There are 16 residues in the CDR3. Trimming removed 6 bases from V and 2 bases from J; junction bases left unmatched: 8.

The V call is TRBV28, the J call TRBJ2-3; 12 bases are shared with TRBD2. Germline CDR1 and CDR2: MDHEN and SYDVKM. The V gene end was trimmed by 2 bases and the J gene end by 0 bases; junction bases not matched to a gene: 9. The CDR3 totals 19 residues. CDR3 nucleotides: TGTGCCAGCAGTTTAGGGCTAGCGGGAGGGCCTGCTAGCACAGATACGCAGTATTTT. This sequence encodes CASSLGLAGGPASTDTQYF.

This rearrangement joins TRBV5-5 to TRBJ2-7, with TRBD1 matching 11 bases. The CDR3 totals 15 residues. CDR1 SGHKS and CDR2 YYEKEE come from the germline V gene (reference sequence). J was trimmed by 3 bases and V by 4 bases; bases with no gene match: 6. This chain's CDR3 is CASSPWTGGNYEQYF. The CDR3 DNA reads as TGTGCCAGCAGCCCCTGGACAGGGGGCAACTACGAGCAGTACTTC.

CDR3 DNA: TGCGCCAGCAGCCAAGATCTTGCACAGGGAAGGAATGGCTACACCTTC. This sequence encodes CASSQDLAQGRNGYTF. This chain joins TRBV4-1 and TRBJ1-2; a weak D match, TRBD1 (6 bases). This CDR3 spans 16 amino acids. Germline loops: CDR1 MGHRA, CDR2 YSYEKL. The ends were cut back, 0 bases at V and 6 bases at J, with 17 bases in the middle.

The V gene is TRBV7-9, the J gene TRBJ2-7, with TRBD2 matching 12 bases. Looked up from germline, CDR1 is SEHNR and CDR2 is FQNEAQ (reference sequence). CDR3 length: 16 residues. Germline trimming cut 4 bases from V and 0 bases from J; bases unmatched to any gene: 4. CDR3 sequence reads: CASSSQTSGSSYEQYF. CDR3 coding DNA: TGTGCCAGCAGCTCACAGACTAGCGGGAGCTCCTACGAGCAGTACTTC.

The V call is TRBV27, the J call TRBJ2-2; D is possibly TRBD2 (5 bases). The CDR3 covers 16 residues. Per the germline V gene, CDR1 is MNHEY and CDR2 is SMNVEV (reference sequence). V dropped 6 bases and J dropped 5 bases, with 19 bases sitting between them. CDR3 sequence reads: CASSSLRGYTTGELFF. The CDR3 bases are TGTGCCAGCAGCTCCCTCCGGGGATACACTACCGGGGAGCTGTTTTTT.

The chain combines TRBV7-6 with TRBJ2-2; 8 bases align to TRBD2. The germline V gene has CDR1 SGHVS and CDR2 FNYEAQ. The V and J ends lost 5 bases and 6 bases, in that order; junction bases with no gene match: 5. This CDR3 spans 14 amino acids. The CDR3 coding sequence is TGTGCCAGCAGCCGAACGGGGGGGTCCGGGGAGCTGTTTTTT. Its translation: CASSRTGGSGELFF.

The chain combines TRBV27 with TRBJ2-7; TRBD2 matches 7 bases. V gave up 4 bases and J gave up 4 bases; unmatched junction bases: 4. The CDR3 loop spans 13 amino acids. Germline-derived CDR1 and CDR2 are MNHEY and SMNVEV (reference sequence). CDR3: CASSSSRGYEQYF. CDR3 DNA sequence: TGTGCCAGCAGTTCCTCGCGGGGGTACGAGCAGTACTTC.

This chain uses TRBV7-2 with TRBJ2-4, with TRBD2 matching over 8 bases. This CDR3 is built from 14 residues. Unmatched junction bases numbered 6, after V lost 3 bases and J lost 8 bases. Germline CDR1 and CDR2: SGHTA and FQGNSA. CDR3: CASSFLGLGDIQYF. CDR3 nucleotide sequence: TGTGCCAGCAGCTTTTTGGGACTAGGTGACATTCAGTACTTC. Based on the CDR3 plus reference TRBV7-2 and TRBJ2-4, the full variable domain is GAGVSQSPSNKVTEKGKDVELRCDPISGHTALYWYRQSLGQGLEFLIYFQGNSAPDKSGLPSDRFSAERTGGSVSTLTIQRTQQEDSAVYLCASSFLGLGDIQYFGAGTRLSVL.

The chain uses TRBV30 and TRBJ1-4; the match to TRBD1 covers 7 bases. V lost 0 bases to trimming and J lost 7 bases; unmatched junction nucleotides: 5. Germline CDR1 reads GTSNPN; CDR2 reads SVGIG (reference sequence). CDR3 size: 14 residues. The CDR3 DNA sequence: TGTGCCTGGAGTGTAACAGGGGACGTTGAAAAACTGTTTTTT. It is translated as CAWSVTGDVEKLFF.